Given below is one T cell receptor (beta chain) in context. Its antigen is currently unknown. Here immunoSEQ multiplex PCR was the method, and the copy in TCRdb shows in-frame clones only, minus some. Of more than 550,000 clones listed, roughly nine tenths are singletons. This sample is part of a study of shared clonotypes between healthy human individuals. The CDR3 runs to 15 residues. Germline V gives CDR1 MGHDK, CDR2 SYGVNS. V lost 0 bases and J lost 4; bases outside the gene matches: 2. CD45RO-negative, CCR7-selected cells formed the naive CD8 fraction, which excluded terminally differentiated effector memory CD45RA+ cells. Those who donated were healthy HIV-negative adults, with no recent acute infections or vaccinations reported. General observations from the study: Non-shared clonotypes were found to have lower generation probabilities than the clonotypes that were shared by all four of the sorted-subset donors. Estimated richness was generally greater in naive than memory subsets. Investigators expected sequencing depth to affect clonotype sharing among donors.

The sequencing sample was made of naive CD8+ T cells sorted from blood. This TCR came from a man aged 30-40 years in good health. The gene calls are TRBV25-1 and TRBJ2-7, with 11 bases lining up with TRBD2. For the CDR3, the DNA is TGTGCCAGCAGTGAATATAGCGGGAGGGGATACGAGCAGTACTTC. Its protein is CASSEYSGRGYEQYF.